A selection of T cell receptor beta chains follows, all from one sample in a study of blood T cell repertoires in COVID-19. TCRdb keeps only in-frame clones here, not all; method: immunoSEQ multiplex PCR. The sample shows about 70,000 clones, around 87% of them seen only once. Sequenced material: peripheral blood. Receptor source: a woman of 80 years or more with active or convalescent COVID-19. Each CDR3 is given without its conserved first and last residue.

J: TRBJ2-7; V: TRBV30; CDR3: AWSVGGAYEQY
J: TRBJ2-3; V: TRBV29-1; CDR3: SVETSRGSTDTQY
J: TRBJ1-3; V: TRBV5-1; CDR3: ASSLAGVASGNTIY
J: TRBJ2-1; V: TRBV12-3/TRBV12-4; CDR3: ASSILNEQF
J: TRBJ1-5; V: TRBV19; CDR3: ASSIQSEGYQPQH
J: TRBJ1-4; V: TRBV19; CDR3: ASSPRDRGREKLF
J: TRBJ2-5; V: TRBV11-2; CDR3: ASSLRGTGGPQETQY
J: TRBJ1-2; V: TRBV28; CDR3: ASSPPLGGFGGYT
J: TRBJ1-3; V: TRBV10-3; CDR3: AVAGGEGNTIY
J: TRBJ1-1; V: TRBV19; CDR3: ASSISSASTEAF
J: TRBJ2-5; V: TRBV3-1/TRBV3-2; CDR3: ASSLQVPQGGETQY
J: TRBJ2-2; V: TRBV24-1; CDR3: ATEGGENTGELF
J: TRBJ2-7; V: TRBV7-2; CDR3: ASSLEHALAGIA
J: TRBJ1-4; V: TRBV28; CDR3: ASMGSTIQSNEKLF
J: TRBJ1-1; V: TRBV7-2; CDR3: ASSLSMNTEAF
J: TRBJ1-4; V: TRBV6-6; CDR3: ASSYREGYEKLF
J: TRBJ2-1; V: TRBV28; CDR3: ASSSPGTATYNEQF
J: TRBJ1-4; V: TRBV7-9; CDR3: ASSHATGRTEKLF
J: TRBJ1-1; V: TRBV5-6; CDR3: ASSRGINQAF
J: TRBJ1-2; V: TRBV28; CDR3: ASTWTGDGYT
J: TRBJ1-1; V: TRBV19; CDR3: ASSRPGRRGGTEAF
J: TRBJ1-4; V: TRBV18; CDR3: ASSRGQSNEKLF
J: TRBJ2-3; V: TRBV6-5; CDR3: ASSYAYTDTQY
J: TRBJ2-7; V: TRBV6-2/TRBV6-3; CDR3: ASSLPGQGAHEQY
J: TRBJ2-5; V: TRBV9; CDR3: ASSVGGLAGGNQETQY
J: TRBJ1-2; V: TRBV6-5; CDR3: ASSYSRGQGAPPYT
J: TRBJ1-2; V: TRBV5-1; CDR3: ASSLETGTYYGYT
J: TRBJ2-3; V: TRBV7-3; CDR3: ASSLTARVLSTDTQY
J: TRBJ2-3; V: TRBV4-1; CDR3: ASSREKAGGDTQY
J: TRBJ1-1; V: TRBV11-2; CDR3: ASSYEGGGTEAF
J: TRBJ1-3; V: TRBV7-9; CDR3: ASSFPTRGGSGNTIY
J: TRBJ2-7; V: TRBV11-2; CDR3: ASSLTGDEQY
J: TRBJ2-3; V: TRBV6-6; CDR3: ASSYPHEDTQY
J: TRBJ1-1; V: TRBV9; CDR3: ASSARGQQAF
J: TRBJ1-5; V: TRBV28; CDR3: ASSRTVAGHQPQH
J: TRBJ2-1; V: TRBV11-3; CDR3: ASSLGPGTGIRNEQF
J: TRBJ2-2; V: TRBV11-3; CDR3: ASSFGGGELF
J: TRBJ2-7; V: TRBV18; CDR3: ASSPSTHPSYEQY
J: TRBJ1-5; V: TRBV19; CDR3: ASSRLAGNNQPQH
J: TRBJ1-3; V: TRBV10-3; CDR3: AISESTQGTEGNTIY